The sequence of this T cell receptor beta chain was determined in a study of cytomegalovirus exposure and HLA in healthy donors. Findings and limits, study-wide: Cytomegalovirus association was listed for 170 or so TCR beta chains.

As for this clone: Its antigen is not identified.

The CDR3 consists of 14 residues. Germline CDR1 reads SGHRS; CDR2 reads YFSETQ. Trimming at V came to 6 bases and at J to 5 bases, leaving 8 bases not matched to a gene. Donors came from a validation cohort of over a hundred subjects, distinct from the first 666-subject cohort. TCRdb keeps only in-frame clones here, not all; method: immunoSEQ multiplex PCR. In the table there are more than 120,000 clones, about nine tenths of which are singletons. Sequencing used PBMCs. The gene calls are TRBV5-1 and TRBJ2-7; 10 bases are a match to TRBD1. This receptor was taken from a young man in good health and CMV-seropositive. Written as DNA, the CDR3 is TGCGCCAGCACACCCGGGACAGGGGATCACGAGCAGTACTTC. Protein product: CASTPGTGDHEQYF.